This TCR beta chain stems from a study of cytomegalovirus exposure and HLA in healthy donors. Study outcomes and limitations: In a later analysis, HLA-associated TCR beta chains were more clonally expanded than equally common others. Confirmation was obtained in vitro that a few CMV-associated chains are specific for CMV antigens. An Asian-associated ancestry cluster reportedly showed fewer N-insertions than the approximately 600-donor mean in a later analysis.

For this clone: Its antigen is not known.

The PCR ran on 60 Vbeta and 13 Jbeta primers. Assay: immunoSEQ multiplex PCR; the TCRdb copy retains only in-frame clones and omits some. Its listing shows about 42,000 clones. Sequenced sample: PBMCs. The TCR was taken from a man younger than 40 in good health and CMV-seronegative.

The CDR3 region is CASSQSGLAKNIQYF. CDR3 sequence (DNA): TGTGCCAGCAGCCAATCTGGACTAGCCAAAAACATTCAGTACTTC. V gene TRBV4-2 combines with J gene TRBJ2-4; D might be TRBD2 (5 bases). Looked up from germline, CDR1 is LGHNA and CDR2 is YNFKEQ. V gave up 2 bases and J gave up 0 bases, with 8 bases separating them. This CDR3 is built from 15 residues.